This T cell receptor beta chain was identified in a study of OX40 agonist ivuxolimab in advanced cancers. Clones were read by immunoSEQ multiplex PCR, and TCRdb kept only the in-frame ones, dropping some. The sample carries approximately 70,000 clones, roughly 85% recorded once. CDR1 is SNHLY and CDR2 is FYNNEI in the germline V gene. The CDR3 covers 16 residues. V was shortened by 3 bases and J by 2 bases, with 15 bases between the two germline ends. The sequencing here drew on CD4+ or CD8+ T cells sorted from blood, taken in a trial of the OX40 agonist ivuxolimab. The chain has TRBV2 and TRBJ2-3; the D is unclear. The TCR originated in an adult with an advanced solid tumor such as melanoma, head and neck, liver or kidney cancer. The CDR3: CASSDPSRIPTDTQYF. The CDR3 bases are TGTGCCAGCAGTGATCCGTCCCGGATCCCCACAGATACGCAGTATTTT.